This TCR beta chain was identified during a study of T cell repertoires in ileal Crohn's disease. Study at large: About half of patients got postoperative therapy: roughly 12 thiopurines, around 20 anti-TNF. Biopsies of the neoterminal ileum at postoperative colonoscopy form M6 samples.

The germline V gene encodes CDR1 KGHSY and CDR2 FQNENV. V was clipped by 4 bases and J by 7 bases, with 16 bases between them. The CDR3 is 14 amino acids. This clone was picked up a small number of times. Its antigen is currently unknown. The table came from immunoSEQ multiplex PCR; TCRdb's copy has only in-frame clones and leaves some out. The sample yields under 6,500 clones, about 69% seen once. Documented time point: neoterminal ileum biopsy at postoperative endoscopy, about 6 months after surgery. Study-wide results and caveats: Sorted CD8 T cells held more high-frequency clones than CD4. Compared with non-smokers, active smokers at surgery showed more clonal expansions.

The chain couples TRBV16 to TRBJ1-1, with D perhaps matching TRBD1 (6 bases). Sequences were obtained from ileal tissue. The TCR sequence derives from an adult with Crohn's disease. The CDR3 region has the DNA TGTGCCAGCAGCCTGTCAGGGGCAGGGGTTGAAGCTTTCTTT. Amino acids: CASSLSGAGVEAFF. Complete variable domain (other parts from reference TRBV16 and TRBJ1-1): GEEVAQTPKHLVRGEGQKAKLYCAPIKGHSYVFWYQQVLKNEFKFLISFQNENVFDETGMPKERFSAKCLPNSPCSLEIQATKLEDSAVYFCASSLSGAGVEAFFGQGTRLTVV.